Listed below are T cell receptor beta chains from one sample, sequenced in a study of blood T cell repertoires in COVID-19. Using immunoSEQ multiplex PCR, the repertoire was profiled, and TCRdb retains in-frame clones only, with some absent. The sample includes about 200,000 clones, around 86% of them seen just once. Sequencing was done on a sample of peripheral blood. These receptors all come from a woman between 50 and 59 years old with COVID-19, enrolled during active disease. Both conserved end residues are part of each CDR3. D genes are given only for firm matches. Clone sizes are given selectively: once, few, many, or a class where the clone is expanded.

>.|.|TRBV14|TRBJ2-2
TGTGCCAGCAGCCAGGAGCGATGGACCGGGGAGCTGTTTTTT
CASSQERWTGELFF
>.|.|TRBV5-1|TRBJ1-1
TGCGCCAGCAGCTTGAAGGGGCCCAGGGGGAACACTGAAGCTTTCTTT
CASSLKGPRGNTEAFF
>.|.|TRBV25-1|TRBJ2-5
TGTGCCAGCAGTGCCTTTGGACTGATACAAGAGACCCAGTACTTC
CASSAFGLIQETQYF
>.|.|TRBV19|TRBJ1-2
TGTGCCAGTAACCTCGGAGGGGATGTGGGCGGCTACACCTTC
CASNLGGDVGGYTF
>.|.|TRBV5-5|TRBJ2-3
TGTGCCAGCAGCTTGGCGGATACGCAGTATTTT
CASSLADTQYF
>.|once|TRBV5-4|TRBJ1-2
TGTGCCAGCAGCTTGGGGACAGCCTATGGCTACACCTTC
CASSLGTAYGYTF
>TRBD1|.|TRBV11-3|TRBJ2-7
TGTGCCAGCAGCATAAGTCGGACAGGGGAAGAGCAGTACTTC
CASSISRTGEEQYF
>.|.|TRBV7-2|TRBJ2-3
TGTGCCAGCAGCTTAGATCCAGGTACAGATACGCAGTATTTT
CASSLDPGTDTQYF
>TRBD1|.|TRBV7-6|TRBJ1-2
TGTGCCAGCAGCCATGACAGGGGGTCACCCTCTGGCTACACCTTC
CASSHDRGSPSGYTF
>.|.|TRBV14|TRBJ2-1
TGTGCCAGCAGCCCGAAAGGGGCGGCGCAGTTCTTC
CASSPKGAAQFF
>.|.|TRBV2|TRBJ1-1
TGTGCCAGCAGTGAAGTGGGCCTCGAAGCTTTCTTT
CASSEVGLEAFF
>.|.|TRBV19|TRBJ2-3
TGTGCCAGTAGTACCCACAGGGTCTACACTAGCGCGCAGTATTTT
CASSTHRVYTSAQYF
>.|.|TRBV5-1|TRBJ1-4
TGCGCCAGCAGCTCTTGGGAGGGGGCTAATGAAAAACTGTTTTTT
CASSSWEGANEKLFF
>.|.|TRBV11-3|TRBJ2-2
TGTGCCAGCAGCTTAGGCAGGTTATGGGACACCGGGGAGCTGTTTTTT
CASSLGRLWDTGELFF
>.|.|TRBV7-2|TRBJ2-5
TGTGCCAGCAGCTTGCCTACTAGCCGAGAGACCCAGTACTTC
CASSLPTSRETQYF
>TRBD2|once|TRBV5-8|TRBJ2-2
TGTGCCAGCAGCTTAGGGACTAGCAGAACCGGGGAGCTGTTTTTT
CASSLGTSRTGELFF
>.|.|TRBV11-3|TRBJ1-1
TGTGCCAGCAGCCCCTACTTTGAACTAATGAACACTGAAGCTTTCTTT
CASSPYFELMNTEAFF
>.|.|TRBV11-3|TRBJ1-2
TGTGCCAGCAGCTTCTTCGTCAGGTCAGACGGCTACACCTTC
CASSFFVRSDGYTF
>.|.|TRBV19|TRBJ2-5
TGTGCCAGTAGTGACGACTCTAGGGAGACCCAGTACTTC
CASSDDSRETQYF
>TRBD1|once|TRBV5-6|TRBJ1-2
TGTGCCAGCAGCGCACGCCGGGACAGGGGGTTTGGTTACACCTTC
CASSARRDRGFGYTF
>.|.|TRBV12-5|TRBJ1-1
TGTGCTAGTGGTTTGGCAGGGCTGACTGAAGCTTTCTTT
CASGLAGLTEAFF
>.|.|TRBV18|TRBJ1-4
TGTGCCAGCTCACAGAGGTCGGCGGAAACTAATGAAAAACTGTTTTTT
CASSQRSAETNEKLFF
>.|.|TRBV19|TRBJ2-7
TGTGCCAGTAGTATAGAGGGGAGCCGTGCCGAGCAGTACTTC
CASSIEGSRAEQYF
>TRBD2|.|TRBV7-2|TRBJ2-1
TGTGCCAGCAGCTTAAAGGACCAGTTTGGGGGGGTCTTCGGCAATGAGCAGTTCTTC
CASSLKDQFGGVFGNEQFF
>.|.|TRBV10-3|TRBJ1-3
TGTGCCATCAGTGAGTTTTCGACAACCTCTGGAAACACCATATATTTT
CAISEFSTTSGNTIYF
>TRBD2|.|TRBV7-6|TRBJ2-2
TGTGCCAGCGGGTTAGCGGGGGGGCCGGACACCGGGGAGCTGTTTTTT
CASGLAGGPDTGELFF
>.|once|TRBV23-1|TRBJ2-4
TGCGCCAGCAGTCATACAGGGTTGGCCAAAAACATTCAGTACTTC
CASSHTGLAKNIQYF
>TRBD1|few|TRBV19|TRBJ2-5
TGTGCCAGTAGTATAGCAGGACAGGGAAGGGAGACCCAGTACTTC
CASSIAGQGRETQYF
>.|.|TRBV5-6|TRBJ2-1
TGTGCCAGCAGCTTGGGTAAGGGGTGGTACAATGAGCAGTTCTTC
CASSLGKGWYNEQFF
>TRBD1|few|TRBV7-2|TRBJ2-2
TGTGCCAGCAGCTCCAGACAGGGGAGCACCGGGGAGCTGTTTTTT
CASSSRQGSTGELFF
>.|few|TRBV11-3|TRBJ1-2
TGTGCCAGCAGCTTAGGAGTTTCCTTTAACTATGGCTACACCTTC
CASSLGVSFNYGYTF
>.|.|TRBV7-4|TRBJ1-5
TGTGCCAGCAGCTTCCTTGAAGAAGACAGGACATATAGCAATCAGCCCCAGCATTTT
CASSFLEEDRTYSNQPQHF
>TRBD2|.|TRBV18|TRBJ2-2
TGTGCCAGCTCACGAGTCGGACTAGCGGGGGCCGGGGAGCTGTTTTTT
CASSRVGLAGAGELFF
>.|.|TRBV30|TRBJ2-3
TGTGCCTGGACAAACTCTGGCACAGATACGCAGTATTTT
CAWTNSGTDTQYF
>.|.|TRBV3-1/TRBV3-2|TRBJ2-1
TGTGCCAGCAGCCAAGAATCCCGGGAGAGCGATGAGCAGTTCTTC
CASSQESRESDEQFF
>.|.|TRBV27|TRBJ2-7
TGTGCCAGCAGTTTAGTGGCGGGGTCCTACGAGCAGTACTTC
CASSLVAGSYEQYF
>.|.|TRBV19|TRBJ2-3
TGTGCCAGTAGTCCGCTAGTATCTGTGGCAGATACGCAGTATTTT
CASSPLVSVADTQYF
>TRBD1|.|TRBV6-5|TRBJ2-7
TGTGCCAGCAGTCCCCAGGACAGGAGCTACGAGCAGTACTTC
CASSPQDRSYEQYF
>.|.|TRBV19|TRBJ2-7
TGTGCCAGTAGTTCGGAGGGTCGAACCTACGAGCAGTACTTC
CASSSEGRTYEQYF
>TRBD2|.|TRBV5-1|TRBJ2-3
TGCGCCAGCAGCTTGGCCCCGTCTAGCGGGTCCCATTCGTCTAGCACAGATACGCAGTATTTT
CASSLAPSSGSHSSSTDTQYF
>TRBD1|few|TRBV2|TRBJ1-5
TGTGCCAGCAGGGGTTTCCGGGACAGGGATCAGCCCCAGCATTTT
CASRGFRDRDQPQHF
>.|.|TRBV6-1|TRBJ2-1
TGTGCCAGCAGTGAAGGGAGGGGCCCGGTCTCGAAAAATGAGCAGTTCTTC
CASSEGRGPVSKNEQFF
>.|.|TRBV19|TRBJ1-4
TGTGCCAGTAGTATATCCAGGGCGGATGAAAAACTGTTTTTT
CASSISRADEKLFF
>TRBD1|.|TRBV19|TRBJ1-1
TGTGCCAGTAGTATCCGGACAGGACTGAACACTGAAGCTTTCTTT
CASSIRTGLNTEAFF
>.|.|TRBV28|TRBJ1-5
TGTGCCAGCAGTTGGGGGGGCGATCAGCCCCAGCATTTT
CASSWGGDQPQHF
>.|.|TRBV28|TRBJ1-2
TGTGCCAGCAGTTTACCTGGACGGGGGGTCTATGGCTACACCTTC
CASSLPGRGVYGYTF
>.|.|TRBV7-9|TRBJ1-3
TGTGCCAGCAGCCTAAGGGGCGGAAACACCATATATTTT
CASSLRGGNTIYF
>.|.|TRBV25-1|TRBJ1-1
TGTGCCAGCAGGGGAGGGCCTTTAGCTTTCTTT
CASRGGPLAFF
>.|.|TRBV3-1/TRBV3-2|TRBJ1-2
TGTGCCAGCAGCCCTACCTTCGACAGGAGTGGTTCCTATGGCTACACCTTC
CASSPTFDRSGSYGYTF
>.|.|TRBV27|TRBJ1-1
TGTGCCAGCAGTTTTCGGCCGGGCACTGAAGCTTTCTTT
CASSFRPGTEAFF
>.|many|TRBV11-3|TRBJ1-3
TGTGCCAGCAGCCTACGGACAGTTCCTGGAAACACCATATATTTT
CASSLRTVPGNTIYF